A selection of T cell receptor beta chains follows, all from one sample in a study of T cells in localized non-small cell lung cancer. This table comes from immunoSEQ multiplex PCR, and its TCRdb copy is limited to in-frame clones, with some not included. Found here are 50,000 to 75,000 clones, approximately 90% of them singletons; the top ten hold about 20%. Sequencing was performed on peripheral blood, taken before any cancer treatment. All receptors derive from a man aged 40-75 years with stage I squamous cell lung carcinoma. Each CDR3 is given with its conserved first and last residue. The order of the fields is CDR3 protein, V gene, J gene, D gene. The D gene is left open where the match is weak.

CASSPGTVYNSPLHF	TRBV4-1	TRBJ1-6	TRBD1
CASSPRGPDTQYF	TRBV7-9	TRBJ2-3	-
CASSEAQSGSYEQYF	TRBV2	TRBJ2-7	-
CASRPSGSGSYNEQFF	TRBV6-4	TRBJ2-1	TRBD2
CATPRQGGNTEAFF	TRBV6-1	TRBJ1-1	TRBD1
CASSHATGVTGELFF	TRBV4-3	TRBJ2-2	TRBD1
CASSAGLRSYNEQFF	TRBV5-1	TRBJ2-1	-
CSVVKGQQNSNQPQHF	TRBV29-1	TRBJ1-5	TRBD1
CASSQIAVSYNEQFF	TRBV4-2	TRBJ2-1	-
CASSQDETSADTQYF	TRBV14	TRBJ2-3	TRBD2
CAWSVMVPHYEQYF	TRBV30	TRBJ2-7	-
CASSLSTGRNYEQYF	TRBV5-1	TRBJ2-7	-
CASSRLAGGFYNEQFF	TRBV14	TRBJ2-1	TRBD2
CASSLRDRAGYSGELFF	TRBV11-2	TRBJ2-2	TRBD1
CASKRTASNQPQHF	TRBV27	TRBJ1-5	-
CASTLDNLQETQYF	TRBV2	TRBJ2-5	-
CASSLGLGEGETQYF	TRBV7-7	TRBJ2-5	TRBD2
CASSLRTTKANYGYTF	TRBV7-2	TRBJ1-2	-
CASSYWQGDQPQHF	TRBV6-6	TRBJ1-5	-
CASSLGRRRGKLFF	TRBV5-1	TRBJ1-4	-
CASSSKQGSAIKTQYF	TRBV28	TRBJ2-5	TRBD1
CASSLIASYEQYF	TRBV11-2	TRBJ2-7	-
CASSLAAVEQFF	TRBV5-4	TRBJ2-1	-
CASSLALEVDTQYF	TRBV4-2	TRBJ2-3	-
CASRPGGRTDTQYF	TRBV7-2	TRBJ2-3	-
CASSTAGTGEQYF	TRBV2	TRBJ2-7	TRBD1
CASSIDPVLNTEAFF	TRBV19	TRBJ1-1	-
CASSSGTGDSMDQPQHF	TRBV27	TRBJ1-5	TRBD1
CASSFGQGGHNEQFF	TRBV5-6	TRBJ2-1	TRBD1
CASSALRTSGPDTQYF	TRBV2	TRBJ2-3	TRBD2
CASSPGDRLNEKLFF	TRBV6-5	TRBJ1-4	TRBD1
CASSPLAGGSDEQFF	TRBV18	TRBJ2-1	TRBD2
CASGLRFPLFWEQYF	TRBV12-5	TRBJ2-5	-
CASSFRDRDNEQFF	TRBV28	TRBJ2-1	TRBD1
CASSPDMNTIYF	TRBV18	TRBJ1-3	-
CASSIEQGAPGANVLTF	TRBV19	TRBJ2-6	TRBD1
CASSLLGVGEQYF	TRBV28	TRBJ2-7	-
CASSFRTGTNTGELFF	TRBV6-5	TRBJ2-2	TRBD1
CASSFSGQGATNEKLFF	TRBV7-9	TRBJ1-4	TRBD1
CASTGTGNEQYF	TRBV27	TRBJ2-7	TRBD1